The sequence of this T cell receptor beta chain was determined in a study of T-cell reconstitution after alpha-beta-depleted transplantation in children. Unique molecular identifiers were incorporated during preparation of the TCRbeta library. One entry per CDR3 protein, called by TCRdb with MiXCR from the PCR reads. The sample contains approximately 340,000 distinct CDR3 sequences, 10% to 13% of which appear only once. This CDR3 region has 15 residues. The germline V gene has CDR1 DFQATT and CDR2 SNEGSKA (reference sequence). V lost 2 bases and J 7 bases, leaving 20 bases between the germline ends. This clonotype appeared a few times.

This TCR was recovered from a human donor who donated a stem cell graft to a child with acute lymphoblastic leukemia. The chain links TRBV20-1 to TRBJ1-2, with a possible D match to TRBD1 (6 bases). The sample here was PBMCs from the stem cell graft donor, taken from the stem cell graft. This CDR3 reads CSARSRGRGFSGYTF. In DNA form, the CDR3 reads TGCAGTGCTAGATCTCGGGGCAGGGGTTTTTCTGGCTACACCTTC.